Listed here is a single T cell receptor (beta chain). Its antigen remains unknown. Those who donated, Caucasian adults without exception, all lived in Nashville, Tennessee. These data belong to a study of shared clonotypes between healthy human individuals. Study-level results: Larger richness was generally estimated for naive than memory subsets.

Here immunoSEQ multiplex PCR was the method, and the copy in TCRdb shows in-frame clones only, minus some. The repertoire consists of some 2.1 million clones, with roughly 95% occurring once and the leading ten covering roughly 0.13%. CDR1 and CDR2 (germline): WSHSY, SAAADI. The CDR3 contains 18 residues. The trim removed 10 bases at V and 1 base at J, leaving 15 bases unmatched. This chain joins TRBV10-2 and TRBJ2-7; 14 bases fit TRBD2. This clonotype was obtained from a man aged 18 to 29 in good health. The source material was naive CD4+ T cells sorted from blood. Subset defined: CD45RA+ positively selected. DNA of the CDR3: TGCGCCACCACGGTCGGGACTAGCGGGAGTAGTTATTCCTACGAGCAGTACTTC. This gives the protein CATTVGTSGSSYSYEQYF.